This T cell receptor beta chain was observed in a study of T cells after yellow fever vaccination. Study-wide findings and caveats: Sorted repertoires could include abundant contaminating clonotypes from bulk cells. At approximately 96% for CD4 and over 80% for CD8, most primary-vaccination clones showed up again after the booster. Relatively few clonotypes were ones that appeared in both CD4 and CD8 compartments.

This clonotype was found a few times. Its antigen is currently unknown. UMIs and a universal primer site were added when TCR cDNA was made by 5'RACE template switching. MiXCR, applied by TCRdb to the 5' RACE reads, yields one record per CDR3 protein. The repertoire holds about 550,000 distinct CDR3 sequences, less than 20% seen once, with roughly 13% in the top ten. This CDR3 comprises 11 residues. The junction had 6 bases not matched to a gene; V was cut back by 8 bases and J by 9 bases. The source was PBMCs, collected 15 days after the yellow fever booster vaccination. J is TRBJ1-1 and V is TRBV12-3 or TRBV12-4, with 7 bases matching TRBD1. This receptor was identified in a man younger than 40 who received the YFV17D yellow fever vaccine. The CDR3 nucleotides are TGTGCCAGCGGGCCAGGGGGTAAAGCTTTCTTT. It yields the protein CASGPGGKAFF.